The 27 T cell receptor beta chains below come from one sample, sequenced in a study of cytomegalovirus exposure and HLA in healthy donors. Libraries were prepared by immunoSEQ multiplex PCR; TCRdb keeps only in-frame clonotypes and omits some of them. Here the sample spans about 360,000 clones, 86% being singletons. Sequencing was done on a sample of PBMCs. The receptors stem from a woman aged 18-29 years in good health and CMV-seronegative.

This chain uses TRBV9 with TRBJ2-2; 12 positions match TRBD1. Unmatched junction bases numbered 3, after V lost 2 bases and J lost 1 base. This CDR3 is built from 17 residues. Per the germline V gene, CDR1 is SGDLS and CDR2 is YYNGEE. The CDR3 nucleotides are TGTGCCAGCAGCGTCGGGACAGGGGGCATGAACACCGGGGAGCTGTTTTTT. It encodes CASSVGTGGMNTGELFF. Filled out from reference TRBV9 and TRBJ2-2, the complete variable domain reads DSGVTQTPKHLITATGQRVTLRCSPRSGDLSVYWYQQSLDQGLQFLIQYYNGEERAKGNILERFSAQQFPDLHSELNLSSLELGDSALYFCASSVGTGGMNTGELFFGEGSRLTVL.

The CDR3: CASSPPASGYTYNEQFF. As DNA, the CDR3 is TGCGCCAGCAGCCCACCGGCTAGCGGTTATACCTACAATGAGCAGTTCTTC. This chain joins TRBV5-1 and TRBJ2-1; 7 nucleotides agree with TRBD2. V was pared by 4 bases and J by 2 bases, with 12 bases of the junction left unmatched. This CDR3 contains 17 residues. Germline CDR1 and CDR2: SGHRS and YFSETQ.

About this clone: This sample also contains other DNA sequences that code for the same CDR3. The J gene is TRBJ2-1, the V gene TRBV18; 10 bases are shared with TRBD1. From germline, CDR1 is KGHSH and CDR2 LQKENI. The CDR3 loop spans 15 amino acids. V lost 6 bases to trimming and J lost 2 bases; unmatched junction nucleotides: 4. The CDR3 DNA follows: TGTGCCAGCTCTTGGACAGGGGGTACCTACAATGAGCAGTTCTTC. Residues: CASSWTGGTYNEQFF.

The V and J genes are TRBV9 and TRBJ2-7; 8 bases are shared with TRBD2. Germline V gives CDR1 SGDLS, CDR2 YYNGEE. There are 17 residues in the CDR3. V gave up 4 bases and J gave up 7 bases; unmatched junction bases: 19. Written as DNA, the CDR3 is TGTGCCAGCAGCCCCCGGTTCGCAGGCGGGGGGTCGAAGGAGCAGTACTTC. Its translation is CASSPRFAGGGSKEQYF. Filled out from reference TRBV9 and TRBJ2-7, the complete variable domain reads DSGVTQTPKHLITATGQRVTLRCSPRSGDLSVYWYQQSLDQGLQFLIQYYNGEERAKGNILERFSAQQFPDLHSELNLSSLELGDSALYFCASSPRFAGGGSKEQYFGPGTRLTVT.

The chain has TRBV5-1 and TRBJ2-2, with 7 bases fitting TRBD2. The CDR3 length is 17 residues. Germline V CDR1 and CDR2: SGHRS, YFSETQ. Germline trimming cut 1 base from V and 6 bases from J; bases unmatched to any gene: 12. The CDR3 spells CASSLNGPRGSSGELFF. In DNA, the CDR3 is TGCGCCAGCAGCTTGAACGGGCCGCGGGGGAGTTCCGGGGAGCTGTTTTTT.

The V and J genes are TRBV28 and TRBJ1-4, with a possible D match to TRBD1 (6 bases). The CDR3 contains 17 residues. Germline V gene data show CDR1 as MDHEN and CDR2 as SYDVKM. Trimming cost V 2 bases and J 2 bases, with 15 bases left between them. The CDR3 region is CASSLPGGGRTNEKLFF. The CDR3 bases are TGTGCCAGCAGTTTACCTGGTGGGGGCCGGACTAATGAAAAACTGTTTTTT.

Here the CDR3 reads CASSQSGPRGYGYTF. Written as DNA, the CDR3 is TGTGCCAGCAGCCAGTCCGGTCCTCGGGGCTATGGCTACACCTTC. The V and J genes are TRBV11-2 and TRBJ1-2; D unresolved. The CDR3 loop spans 15 amino acids. CDR1 is SGHAT, CDR2 FQNNGV, per germline. V was shortened by 5 bases and J by 4 bases, with 17 bases between the two germline ends. Complete variable domain (other parts from reference TRBV11-2 and TRBJ1-2): EAGVAQSPRYKIIEKRQSVAFWCNPISGHATLYWYQQILGQGPKLLIQFQNNGVVDDSQLPKDRFSAERLKGVDSTLKIQPAKLEDSAVYLCASSQSGPRGYGYTFGSGTRLTVV.

V and J are TRBV27 and TRBJ1-5; D is uncertain. This CDR3 has 14 residues. Trimming cost V 5 bases and J 9 bases, with 17 bases left between them. CDR1 is MNHEY, CDR2 SMNVEV, per germline (reference sequence). The CDR3 here is CASSPATPAGPQHF. Written as DNA, the CDR3 is TGTGCCAGCAGTCCGGCGACACCCGCGGGGCCCCAGCATTTT.

The rearrangement joins TRBV2 to TRBJ2-1; D remains unclear. The ends were cut back, 6 bases at V and 3 bases at J, with 21 bases in the middle. This CDR3 is built from 17 residues. Germline CDR1 is SNHLY and CDR2 is FYNNEI. The CDR3, as DNA: TGTGCCAGCAGAGATGAGGAATACCTTCCCCTCTACAATGAGCAGTTCTTC. The encoded protein is CASRDEEYLPLYNEQFF.

The chain couples TRBV5-4 to TRBJ2-1, with D possibly being TRBD2 (5 bases). V was pared by 1 base and J by 0 bases, with 11 bases between. CDR3 length equals 16 residues. Germline assignment: CDR1 SGHNT and CDR2 YYREEE (reference sequence). The DNA for the CDR3 is TGTGCCAGCAGCTTGAGCGGACTTAGCTCCTACAATGAGCAGTTCTTC. It is translated as CASSLSGLSSYNEQFF.

V is TRBV14 and J is TRBJ2-2; a weak D match, TRBD1 (5 bases). Trimming stripped 1 base from V and 5 bases from J, with 5 bases between. This CDR3 has 13 residues. The germline V gene encodes CDR1 SGHDN and CDR2 FVKESK. The CDR3 loop is CASSQGTTGELFF. The CDR3 region has the DNA TGTGCCAGCAGCCAAGGGACAACCGGGGAGCTGTTTTTT.

The V and J genes are TRBV10-3 and TRBJ1-2; 8 bases match TRBD1. CDR3 size: 20 residues. Germline CDR1 is ENHRY and CDR2 is SYGVKD. Trimming took 5 bases from V and 4 from J; bases not matched to a gene: 24. CDR3 sequence: CAISSRDRETGAGGCYGYTF. The CDR3 DNA reads as TGTGCCATCAGTTCCCGTGACCGGGAAACGGGCGCAGGGGGCTGCTATGGCTACACCTTC.

The chain couples TRBV6-4 to TRBJ1-2; no clear D gene. The CDR3 is 13 residues long. CDR1 MRHNA and CDR2 SNTAGT come from the germline V gene. The germline V and J ends were trimmed by 2 bases and 8 bases, with 12 bases remaining between them. CDR3 DNA sequence: TGTGCCAGCAGTGACCCTAATCTCTCGGGCTACACCTTC. It yields the protein CASSDPNLSGYTF.

The rearrangement joins TRBV27 to TRBJ1-1; D ambiguous. The CDR3 sequence is 14 residues long. V dropped 2 bases and J dropped 3 bases, with 10 bases sitting between them. From germline, CDR1 is MNHEY and CDR2 SMNVEV (reference sequence). In nucleotides, the CDR3 is TGTGCCAGCAGTTTACGGCGGAGGGACACTGAAGCTTTCTTT. Its protein is CASSLRRRDTEAFF.

V gene TRBV5-4 combines with J gene TRBJ2-1; TRBD2 is a possible D gene (6 bases). In germline, CDR1 is SGHNT, CDR2 YYREEE (reference sequence). This CDR3 spans 16 amino acids. V was clipped by 0 bases and J by 7 bases, with 17 bases between them. The CDR3 DNA sequence: TGTGCCAGCAGCTTGGGGAACTACGGGGGTAAAAATGAGCAGTTCTTC. Amino acid sequence: CASSLGNYGGKNEQFF.

The V gene is TRBV6-1, the J gene TRBJ1-1, with 10 bases matching TRBD1. The J segment lost 5 bases and the V segment lost 7 bases, leaving 7 bases of the junction unmatched. From germline, CDR1 is MNHNS and CDR2 SASEGT. This CDR3 spans 14 amino acids. CDR3 sequence: CASIKDRGFTEAFF. For the CDR3, the DNA is TGTGCCAGCATCAAGGACAGGGGGTTTACTGAAGCTTTCTTT.

The chain uses TRBV5-4 and TRBJ2-5, with 9 bases lining up with TRBD1. Germline loops: CDR1 SGHNT, CDR2 YYREEE (reference sequence). V lost 3 bases and J lost 5; bases outside the gene matches: 11. The CDR3 consists of 16 residues. DNA for the CDR3: TGTGCCAGCAGCTCCGTCCCGGGACAGGGCACGGAGACCCAGTACTTC. This sequence encodes CASSSVPGQGTETQYF.

V gene TRBV10-2 combines with J gene TRBJ2-3, with TRBD1 identical over 12 bases. CDR3 size: 15 residues. Germline V gives CDR1 WSHSY, CDR2 SAAADI. V was clipped by 8 bases and J by 3 bases; unmatched bases: 6. As DNA, the CDR3 is TGCGCCAGCGGTGGGGACAGGGGGCTTACAGATACGCAGTATTTT. The encoded protein is CASGGDRGLTDTQYF.

This clone was found once. The V call is TRBV6-1, the J call TRBJ2-1, with D possibly matching TRBD1 (6 bases). V was clipped by 2 bases and J by 6 bases, with 14 bases between them. The CDR3 is made up of 15 amino acids. The germline CDR1 and CDR2 sequences are MNHNS and SASEGT. CDR3 sequence (DNA): TGTGCCAGCAGTGAATGGGGGCAGGCCTCCAATGAGCAGTTCTTC. This encodes CASSEWGQASNEQFF.

The chain is built from TRBV28 and TRBJ2-7, with D possibly TRBD1 on 6 matching bases. Germline V gives CDR1 MDHEN, CDR2 SYDVKM. CDR3 length: 13 amino acids. Trimming removed 10 bases at V and 2 bases at J, with 15 bases between. CDR3 sequence (DNA): TGTGCCACCCTCCCGGGACAACCCTACGAGCAGTACTTC. It specifies CATLPGQPYEQYF.

The rearrangement joins TRBV6-1 to TRBJ2-7; no firm D call. Germline loops: CDR1 MNHNS, CDR2 SASEGT. The CDR3 sequence is 14 residues long. With 4 bases removed from V and 6 bases from J, the gap between germline ends came to 16 bases. DNA of the CDR3: TGTGCCAGCAGTGTTACTATGCCACCTCCCGAGCAGTACTTC. Translation: CASSVTMPPPEQYF.

The chain recombines TRBV10-1 with TRBJ2-7; 16 bases are a match to TRBD2. The germline CDR1 and CDR2 sequences are WNHNN and SYGVQD (reference sequence). The junction had 3 bases not matched to a gene; V was cut back by 5 bases and J by 2 bases. The CDR3 extends over 16 amino acids. The CDR3 DNA reads TGCGCCAGCAGTCCTGGGACTAGCGGGAGGGCCTACGAGCAGTACTTC. Residues: CASSPGTSGRAYEQYF.

V gene TRBV14 combines with J gene TRBJ2-3; TRBD2 matches 8 bases. The CDR3 is made up of 17 amino acids. V gave up 3 bases and J gave up 1 base; unmatched junction bases: 9. CDR1 is SGHDN and CDR2 is FVKESK in the germline V gene. CDR3 DNA: TGTGCCAGCAGCCACCCGGGACTAGTCGTTGGCACAGATACGCAGTATTTT. Its translation is CASSHPGLVVGTDTQYF.

V gene TRBV19 combines with J gene TRBJ1-4, with no clear D. V was cut by 9 bases and J by 0 bases, with 14 bases left in between. Germline values: CDR1 LNHDA, CDR2 SQIVND (reference sequence). The CDR3 is 15 amino acids. The CDR3 nucleotides read TGTGCCAGAAGGAGGGATTACCCAACTAATGAAAAACTGTTTTTT. Protein sequence: CARRRDYPTNEKLFF.

The chain employs TRBV4-1 and TRBJ1-2; TRBD1 agrees at 9 bases. This CDR3 has 14 residues. Germline V lookup: CDR1 MGHRA, CDR2 YSYEKL. V gave up 4 bases and J gave up 6 bases; unmatched junction bases: 6. The CDR3 nucleotides read TGCGCCAGCAGCCGCCCGGGACAGGGCGATGGCTACACCTTC. Translated, it gives CASSRPGQGDGYTF.

V and J are TRBV30 and TRBJ1-4; 11 bases map to TRBD1. The CDR3 extends over 21 amino acids. Germline trimming cut 2 bases from V and 0 bases from J; bases unmatched to any gene: 17. Germline CDR1 GTSNPN, CDR2 SVGIG (reference sequence). The DNA for the CDR3 is TGTGCCTGGAGTACCTTTCGAGGGACAGGGGGGGATTGGGCAACTAATGAAAAACTGTTTTTT. Protein sequence: CAWSTFRGTGGDWATNEKLFF.

V and J are TRBV15 and TRBJ1-5; TRBD1 agrees at 7 bases. This CDR3 has 15 amino acids. V was clipped by 2 bases and J by 4 bases; unmatched bases: 5. Germline CDR1 reads LNHNV; CDR2 reads YYDKDF (reference sequence). CDR3 nucleotide sequence: TGTGCCACCAGCAGATCCCGGACAGGTAATCAGCCCCAGCATTTT. Translating it yields CATSRSRTGNQPQHF.